This T cell receptor (beta chain) emerged from a study of persistence of HIV-infected CD4 T cells. Study-wide results and caveats: Degenerate expanded CDR3beta sequences were enriched among CMV- and Gag-responding cells.

Sequencing used immunoSEQ version 4 in survey mode. Clones were sequenced by immunoSEQ multiplex PCR, and TCRdb holds only the in-frame ones, with some missing. The sample includes 45,000 or so clones, about nine tenths seen only once; the top ten take over 0.45%. As for this clone: Its antigen is not identified.

Nonspecific anti-CD3/anti-CD28 bead stimulation represents the broad CD4+ T cell repertoire. Sorting selected CD4+ T cells upregulating both CD40 ligand and CD69. Donors had CD4+ T cell counts above 400 cells/uL and were CMV-seropositive. For less than 20 hours, CD8-depleted PBMCs received anti-CD28/CD49d costimulation, a CD40-blocking antibody and enfuvirtide. The clonotype originates from an adult woman with HIV who was CMV-seropositive. The source material was CD4+ T cells sorted from PBMCs after approximately 19-hour stimulation, sampled from a patient who received antiretroviral therapy.

The CDR3 sequence: CASSVAGQAGNTIYF. CDR3 DNA: TGTGCCAGCAGCGTAGCTGGGCAGGCCGGAAACACCATATATTTT. The chain recombines TRBV9 with TRBJ1-3; no firm D call. The V gene's germline CDR1 is SGDLS and CDR2 YYNGEE. The CDR3 spans 15 residues. Trimming removed 0 bases from V and 4 bases from J, with 11 bases in between.